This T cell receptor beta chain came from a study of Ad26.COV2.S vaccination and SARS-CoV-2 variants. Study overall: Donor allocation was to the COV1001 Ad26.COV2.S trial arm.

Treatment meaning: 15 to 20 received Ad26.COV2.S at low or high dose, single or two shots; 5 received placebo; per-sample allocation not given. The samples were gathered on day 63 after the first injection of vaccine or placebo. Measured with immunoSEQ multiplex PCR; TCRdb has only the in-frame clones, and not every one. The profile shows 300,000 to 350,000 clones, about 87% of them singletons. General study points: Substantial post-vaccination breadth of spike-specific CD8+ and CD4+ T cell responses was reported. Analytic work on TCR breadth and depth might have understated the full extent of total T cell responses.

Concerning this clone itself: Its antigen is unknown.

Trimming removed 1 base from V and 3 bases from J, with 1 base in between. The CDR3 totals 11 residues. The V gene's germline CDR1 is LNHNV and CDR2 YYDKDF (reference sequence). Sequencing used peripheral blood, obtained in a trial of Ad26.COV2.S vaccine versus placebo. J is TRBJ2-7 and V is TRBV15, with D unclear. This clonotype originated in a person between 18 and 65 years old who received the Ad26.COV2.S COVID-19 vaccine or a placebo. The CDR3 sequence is CATSRGYEQYF. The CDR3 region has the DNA TGTGCCACCAGCAGAGGCTACGAGCAGTACTTC.